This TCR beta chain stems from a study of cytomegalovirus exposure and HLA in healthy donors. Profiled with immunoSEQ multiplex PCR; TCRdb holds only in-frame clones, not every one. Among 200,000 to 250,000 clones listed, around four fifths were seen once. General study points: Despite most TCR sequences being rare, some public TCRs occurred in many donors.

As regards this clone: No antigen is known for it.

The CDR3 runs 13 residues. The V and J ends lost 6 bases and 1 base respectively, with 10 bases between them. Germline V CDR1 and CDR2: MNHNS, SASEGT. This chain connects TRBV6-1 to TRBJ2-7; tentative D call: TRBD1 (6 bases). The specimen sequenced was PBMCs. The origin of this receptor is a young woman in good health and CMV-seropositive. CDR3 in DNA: TGTGCCAGCAGGGGGGACAAGTCCTACGAGCAGTACTTC. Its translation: CASRGDKSYEQYF.